One sample yielded the 24 T cell receptor beta chains listed below, sequenced in a study of blood T cell repertoires in COVID-19. Sequencing used immunoSEQ multiplex PCR; TCRdb keeps in-frame clones, though not all of them. This table holds around 30,000 clones, 85% to 90% found once. Sequences were obtained from peripheral blood. These receptors came from a man between 60 and 70 years old with active COVID-19.

The chain recombines TRBV29-1 with TRBJ2-7; no reliable D call. CDR1 is SQVTM, CDR2 ANQGSEA, per germline. With 7 bases removed from V and 7 bases from J, the gap between germline ends came to 14 bases. The CDR3 has 11 amino acids. CDR3 in amino acids: CSAAGVGEQYF. CDR3 nucleotides: TGCAGCGCGGCCGGAGTTGGGGAGCAGTACTTC.

V usage is TRBV19 and J usage is TRBJ2-1; D gene ambiguous. The CDR3 has 13 amino acids. Germline CDR1 reads LNHDA; CDR2 reads SQIVND (reference sequence). Trimming took off 3 bases at V and 6 bases at J, with 9 bases between the two ends. CDR3 nucleotides: TGTGCCAGTAGTATTGGGCGAACCAATGAGCAGTTCTTC. Translating it yields CASSIGRTNEQFF.

This clone was found once. V and J are TRBV9 and TRBJ2-3; 10 nucleotides line up with TRBD2. Germline CDR1 is SGDLS and CDR2 is YYNGEE. With V trimmed by 0 bases and J by 4 bases, 5 bases remained unmatched. This CDR3 region has 16 residues. The CDR3 loop is CASSVVIAGGPDTQYF. The DNA for the CDR3 is TGTGCCAGCAGCGTAGTCATAGCGGGGGGCCCAGATACGCAGTATTTT.

The chain has TRBV4-1 and TRBJ2-1; 13 bases match TRBD2. This CDR3 comprises 15 residues. From germline, CDR1 is MGHRA and CDR2 YSYEKL. The trim removed 3 bases at V and 4 bases at J, leaving 0 bases unmatched. CDR3 amino acids: CASSQGLAGYNEQFF. Written as DNA, the CDR3 is TGCGCCAGCAGCCAGGGACTAGCGGGGTACAATGAGCAGTTCTTC.

J is TRBJ2-4 and V is TRBV7-9; D might be TRBD1 (6 bases). With 6 bases removed from V and 9 bases from J, the gap between germline ends came to 15 bases. Germline CDR1 SEHNR, CDR2 FQNEAQ (reference sequence). This CDR3 region has 13 residues. The CDR3 spells CASSPQQTGIQYF. The CDR3 DNA follows: TGTGCCAGCAGTCCCCAACAGACAGGCATTCAGTACTTC.

The chain couples TRBV5-5 to TRBJ1-4; D gene unclear. The CDR3 loop spans 15 amino acids. Per germline, CDR1 SGHKS and CDR2 YYEKEE (reference sequence). V was cut by 2 bases and J by 7 bases, with 15 bases left in between. CDR3 protein: CASSFRTEVGEKLFF. The CDR3 DNA is TGTGCCAGCAGCTTCCGGACGGAGGTCGGTGAAAAACTGTTTTTT. The complete variable domain, with remaining parts taken from reference TRBV5-5 and TRBJ1-4, reads DAGVTQSPTHLIKTRGQQVTLRCSPISGHKSVSWYQQVLGQGPQFIFQYYEKEERGRGNFPDRFSARQFPNYSSELNVNALLLGDSALYLCASSFRTEVGEKLFFGSGTQLSVL.

This chain uses TRBV10-3 with TRBJ1-2; tentative D call: TRBD1 (5 bases). CDR1 ENHRY and CDR2 SYGVKD come from the germline V gene. Trimming removed 7 bases from V and 6 bases from J, with 21 bases in between. The CDR3 is made up of 15 amino acids. The CDR3 loop is CAITPGQGRFNGYTF. CDR3 DNA sequence: TGTGCCATCACCCCTGGCCAGGGTCGTTTTAATGGCTACACCTTC.

The chain combines TRBV7-9 with TRBJ1-5; the match to TRBD1 covers 7 bases. Trimming removed 4 bases from V and 7 bases from J; junction bases left unmatched: 1. The CDR3 runs to 12 residues. Germline assignment: CDR1 SEHNR and CDR2 FQNEAQ (reference sequence). The CDR3 DNA is TGTGCCAGCAGCTCAGGGGGGCAGCCCCAGCATTTT. Protein: CASSSGGQPQHF.

The J gene is TRBJ2-3, the V gene TRBV24-1, with 11 positions matching TRBD2. The length of the CDR3 is 16 residues. Looked up from germline, CDR1 is KGHDR and CDR2 is SFDVKD. After removal of 4 bases from V and 5 bases from J, the junction contained 7 bases not matched to a gene. DNA for the CDR3: TGTGCCACCAGTGACTTACTAGCGGGGGCCCGAGATACGCAGTATTTT. As protein: CATSDLLAGARDTQYF.

V usage is TRBV2 and J usage is TRBJ1-1; D remains ambiguous. V lost 6 bases to trimming and J lost 11 bases, with 13 bases between them. The CDR3 runs 11 residues. Germline V CDR1 and CDR2: SNHLY, FYNNEI. The CDR3 DNA sequence: TGTGCCAGCAGGGCGAAGGAGGAGGCTTTCTTT. Its protein is CASRAKEEAFF.

The rearrangement joins TRBV6-1 to TRBJ2-1, with D unclear. CDR3 size: 13 residues. The ends were cut back, 2 bases at V and 6 bases at J, with 8 bases in the middle. The V gene's germline CDR1 is MNHNS and CDR2 SASEGT. The chain's CDR3 is CASSEKSRNEQFF. The CDR3 nucleotides are TGTGCCAGCAGTGAAAAATCCCGCAATGAGCAGTTCTTC.

The V call is TRBV6-1, the J call TRBJ1-2; D ambiguous. This CDR3 spans 14 amino acids. V was trimmed by 1 base and J by 7 bases, leaving 13 bases between them. Germline CDR1 and CDR2: MNHNS and SASEGT. The CDR3 sequence: CASSEVWGESGYTF. CDR3 sequence (DNA): TGTGCCAGCAGTGAAGTCTGGGGAGAGAGTGGCTACACCTTC.

This chain connects TRBV5-4 to TRBJ1-2; tentatively, D is TRBD1 (5 bases). The germline V gene has CDR1 SGHNT and CDR2 YYREEE (reference sequence). Trimming pared 0 bases from V and 9 bases from J, leaving 18 bases between. This CDR3 is built from 15 residues. This chain's CDR3 is CASSLDGWQGGSYTF. CDR3 DNA sequence: TGTGCCAGCAGCTTGGACGGGTGGCAGGGAGGGAGCTACACCTTC.

The chain employs TRBV19 and TRBJ1-2; no clear D gene. With 3 bases removed from V and 0 bases from J, the gap between germline ends came to 8 bases. This CDR3 comprises 14 residues. Germline V gene data show CDR1 as LNHDA and CDR2 as SQIVND (reference sequence). The chain's CDR3 is CASSMRVTNYGYTF. DNA for the CDR3: TGTGCCAGTAGTATGCGGGTAACTAACTATGGCTACACCTTC.

The V gene is TRBV28, the J gene TRBJ1-2; D is undetermined. Germline V gene data show CDR1 as MDHEN and CDR2 as SYDVKM. Between the trimmed V and J ends, which lost 7 bases and 2 bases, there was a span of 8 bases. There are 12 residues in the CDR3. CDR3 region: CASIEGNYGYTF. CDR3 bases: TGTGCCAGCATTGAGGGAAACTATGGCTACACCTTC.

This clone occurred once. The V call is TRBV9, the J call TRBJ1-2; 7 bases line up with TRBD1. There are 16 residues in the CDR3. Trimming took 7 bases from V and 4 from J; bases not matched to a gene: 16. The V gene's germline CDR1 is SGDLS and CDR2 YYNGEE. This chain's CDR3 is CASDQTGALSGYGYTF. The CDR3 nucleotides are TGTGCCAGCGATCAAACAGGGGCCCTGTCTGGCTATGGCTACACCTTC.

The chain recombines TRBV19 with TRBJ2-3; the D gene is possibly TRBD2 (5 bases). Germline V CDR1 and CDR2: LNHDA, SQIVND (reference sequence). Trimming shortened V by 1 base and J by 5 bases, and 13 bases separated the two germline ends. The CDR3 loop spans 15 amino acids. CDR3 nucleotides: TGTGCCAGTAGTATAGGGGTGCAGGCGGGAGATACGCAGTATTTT. It is translated as CASSIGVQAGDTQYF.

The rearrangement uses TRBV7-3 and TRBJ1-1; 7 bases are a match to TRBD1. With V trimmed by 5 bases and J by 1 base, 4 bases remained unmatched. The CDR3 sequence is 14 residues long. CDR1 and CDR2 from the germline V gene are SGHTA and FQGTGA. DNA for the CDR3: TGTGCCAGCAGCCTATACAGGGGGAACACTGAAGCTTTCTTT. Protein: CASSLYRGNTEAFF.

V is TRBV27 and J is TRBJ2-7; 9 bases line up with TRBD1. CDR3 length: 14 amino acids. The trim removed 2 bases at V and 5 bases at J, leaving 4 bases unmatched. The germline gives CDR1 MNHEY, CDR2 SMNVEV (reference sequence). The CDR3 DNA reads as TGTGCCAGCAGTTTAACAGGGGGCATAGACGAGCAGTACTTC. Translated: CASSLTGGIDEQYF.

The chain links TRBV7-2 to TRBJ2-3; D unresolved. V was clipped by 5 bases and J by 2 bases, with 5 bases between them. Germline V gives CDR1 SGHTA, CDR2 FQGNSA. The CDR3 has 12 amino acids. CDR3 residues: CASSLPTDTQYF. The CDR3 coding sequence is TGTGCCAGCAGCCTCCCCACAGATACGCAGTATTTT.

V is TRBV3-1 (or the pseudogene TRBV3-2) and J is TRBJ1-1; weak D call: TRBD1 (6 bases). Germline-derived CDR1 and CDR2 are LGHDT and YNNKEL (reference sequence). V lost 0 bases, J lost 5 bases, and 19 bases lay in between. The CDR3 extends over 17 amino acids. The CDR3 sequence: CASSQDPGGRWWTEAFF. CDR3 nucleotides: TGTGCCAGCAGCCAAGACCCCGGGGGGCGATGGTGGACTGAAGCTTTCTTT.

The chain has TRBV18 and TRBJ2-4; D is uncertain. V dropped 2 bases and J dropped 6 bases, with 11 bases sitting between them. The CDR3 is made up of 14 amino acids. From germline, CDR1 is KGHSH and CDR2 LQKENI. Written as DNA, the CDR3 is TGTGCCAGCTCACCATTAGATAACTTAAACATTCAGTACTTC. It translates to CASSPLDNLNIQYF.

CDR3 DNA sequence: TGTGCCAGCAGCTGGACAGGCTCTGGAAACACCATATATTTT. This translates into CASSWTGSGNTIYF. The chain couples TRBV7-9 to TRBJ1-3, with TRBD1 matching over 7 bases. Germline CDR1 reads SEHNR; CDR2 reads FQNEAQ (reference sequence). The ends lost 4 bases at V and 0 bases at J; junction bases unmatched: 0. The CDR3 has 14 amino acids.

CDR3 sequence: CASSLSRGDYNEQFF. Here the CDR3 DNA reads TGTGCCAGCAGTTTATCCCGGGGGGACTACAATGAGCAGTTCTTC. The gene calls are TRBV27 and TRBJ2-1; 7 nucleotides match TRBD2. The CDR3 spans 15 residues. Trimming removed 0 bases from V and 3 bases from J; junction bases left unmatched: 2. CDR1 MNHEY and CDR2 SMNVEV come from the germline V gene (reference sequence).